The clone carrying this TCR beta chain has only a few counts. The time point was: patch test 2, 6 weeks after DPC sensitization. The treatment here: therapeutic diphenylcyclopropenone sensitization with weekly scalp DPC. MiXCR, run by TCRdb on the RACE reads, gives a single entry per CDR3 protein. The sample lists more than 70,000 distinct CDR3 sequences, 11% occurring once. This sample is part of a study of human T cells and chemical hapten exposure. As for the study in general: Upper-back patch tests with 0.01% DPC were read at 6 days.

The clonotype was recovered from a man between 18 and 35 years old with alopecia areata. Some clones in this sample may be carry-over from other donors' samples. Source: whole blood, taken in connection with sensitization to the hapten diphenylcyclopropenone (DPC).

For the CDR3, the DNA is TGTGCCATCAGTGATCCAGGGGTAGTCTATGGCTACACCTTC. This sequence encodes CAISDPGVVYGYTF. V gene TRBV10-3 combines with J gene TRBJ1-2, with TRBD1 as a possible D gene (6 bases). This CDR3 spans 14 amino acids. V lost 3 bases to trimming and J lost 4 bases, with 12 bases between them. CDR1 and CDR2 from the germline V gene are ENHRY and SYGVKD.